This is a list of T cell receptor beta chains from one sample in a study of blood T cell repertoires in COVID-19. Profiled with immunoSEQ multiplex PCR; TCRdb holds only in-frame clones, not every one. This table holds under 200,000 clones, about 80% found once. Input material: peripheral blood. These receptors were obtained from a human donor with acute or convalescent COVID-19. The donor label of this sample is uncertain. Each CDR3 is given with its conserved first and last residue. Each record gives: V gene, J gene, clone size, D gene, CDR3 DNA, CDR3 protein. A D gene is named only where the DNA matches it firmly. Clone size is given for some rows only: seen once, a few or many times, or a class if the clone is expanded.

TRBV7-3,TRBJ2-4,once,TRBD1,TGTGCCAGCAGCTTAGCCCACTCGACAGGGCCTTACAAAAACATTCAGTACTTC,CASSLAHSTGPYKNIQYF
TRBV6-1,TRBJ1-2,.,TRBD1,TGTGCCAGCAGTGAAGAAAAAGCAGGGGGATTCTTTGGCTACACCTTC,CASSEEKAGGFFGYTF
TRBV10-1,TRBJ2-3,.,.,TGCGCCAGCAGTGAGTCCACAGCGGCCACCACAGATACGCAGTATTTT,CASSESTAATTDTQYF
TRBV25-1,TRBJ1-2,once,.,TGTGCCAGCAGTGAAGACATCCGCTATGGCTACACCTTC,CASSEDIRYGYTF
TRBV5-5,TRBJ1-2,.,TRBD1,TGTGCCAGCAGCTTGGAAGGACAGGGGGTTTATAGCTACACCTTC,CASSLEGQGVYSYTF
TRBV5-4,TRBJ2-7,.,TRBD1,TGTGCCAGCAGCTCGCGGACAGGTTCATACGAGCAGTACTTC,CASSSRTGSYEQYF
TRBV19,TRBJ1-1,.,.,TGTGCCAGTAGTATAACCGGCACTGAAGCTTTCTTT,CASSITGTEAFF
TRBV14,TRBJ2-3,.,TRBD2,TGTGCCAGCAGCCAAGTCGTAGCGGGGGGTTACATGGCAGATACGCAGTATTTT,CASSQVVAGGYMADTQYF
TRBV19,TRBJ1-1,.,.,TGTGCCAGTAGTATACCTCGGAACACTGAAGCTTTCTTT,CASSIPRNTEAFF
TRBV5-1,TRBJ2-3,.,.,TGCGCCAGCAGGCACAGCGCTGGAGACAGATATAGCACAGATACGCAGTATTTT,CASRHSAGDRYSTDTQYF
TRBV11-2,TRBJ1-1,.,.,TGTGCCAGCAGCCCCCCCGGGACAATGAACACTGAAGCTTTCTTT,CASSPPGTMNTEAFF
TRBV29-1,TRBJ2-2,.,.,TGCAGCGCTCGCGGGACAGTCGCCGGGGAGCTGTTTTTT,CSARGTVAGELFF
TRBV30,TRBJ1-3,.,.,TGTGCCTGGGGCAGGGTCAGAGGAAACACCATATATTTT,CAWGRVRGNTIYF
TRBV6-4,TRBJ2-1,.,.,TGTGCCAGCAGTGCCGACAGCTTTTTTTCCTACAATGAGCAGTTCTTC,CASSADSFFSYNEQFF
TRBV14,TRBJ1-2,.,TRBD1,TGTGCCAGCAGCCTACGGACAGGGGAAGGCTATGGCTACACCTTC,CASSLRTGEGYGYTF
TRBV6-5,TRBJ2-1,.,.,TGTGCCAGCACCCCCCGACAGAGCTCCTACAATGAGCAGTTCTTC,CASTPRQSSYNEQFF
TRBV27,TRBJ2-3,.,TRBD1,TGTGCCAGCAGTTCTGGGTGGGGACAGGCGCTAGATACGCAGTATTTT,CASSSGWGQALDTQYF
TRBV29-1,TRBJ1-1,.,TRBD1,TGCAGCGTCTCGACAGGGAGCACTGAAGCTTTCTTT,CSVSTGSTEAFF
TRBV2,TRBJ2-5,few,TRBD2,TGTGCCAGCAGCGAGTCCCAGCGGGAGGGCCAAGAGACCCAGTACTTC,CASSESQREGQETQYF
TRBV3-1/TRBV3-2,TRBJ2-5,.,TRBD2,TGTGCCAGCAGCCGACTAGCGGGAGATCGGGAGACCCAGTACTTC,CASSRLAGDRETQYF
TRBV18,TRBJ2-7,.,TRBD2,TGTGCCAGCTCACCGGGAGGGGCAGGCCGTCCCAACGAGCAGTACTTC,CASSPGGAGRPNEQYF
TRBV19,TRBJ2-3,once,.,TGTGCCAGTAGTATTGAAGCCGGGACTCCCGCAGATACGCAGTATTTT,CASSIEAGTPADTQYF
TRBV5-5,TRBJ2-1,.,TRBD2,TGTGCCAGCAGCTTTGGACTAGCGGTACCTGAGCAGTTCTTC,CASSFGLAVPEQFF
TRBV2,TRBJ2-5,once,TRBD2,TGTGCCAGCAGCTCGACTAGCGGGGGAGGAGAGACCCAGTACTTC,CASSSTSGGGETQYF
TRBV4-1,TRBJ1-6,.,TRBD1,TGCGCCAGCAGCCAAGATCCCCAGGGGGTAGTTTCACCCCTCCACTTT,CASSQDPQGVVSPLHF
TRBV29-1,TRBJ2-1,.,TRBD2,TGCAGCGTTACCGGGACTAGCGGGGCCTCCTACAATGAGCAGTTCTTC,CSVTGTSGASYNEQFF
TRBV5-4,TRBJ2-7,.,TRBD2,TGTGCCAGCAGCTTTAGGTTACTAGCGGGAGATCACGAGCAGTACTTC,CASSFRLLAGDHEQYF
TRBV5-1,TRBJ1-1,.,.,TGCGCCAGCAGCTTGAATCCGGGATCCGGAGGGACTGAAGCTTTCTTT,CASSLNPGSGGTEAFF
TRBV5-1,TRBJ2-5,.,.,TGCGCCAGCAGCTTGTCGACAGGCGGCGTTGAGACCCAGTACTTC,CASSLSTGGVETQYF
TRBV19,TRBJ2-3,few,TRBD1,TGTGCCAGTAGTAATACAGGGGCTGGCGATACGCAGTATTTT,CASSNTGAGDTQYF
TRBV2,TRBJ2-7,.,TRBD1,TGTGCCAGCAAGGGGGCGACTCAGGGGGCCTACGAGCAGTACTTC,CASKGATQGAYEQYF
TRBV29-1,TRBJ2-3,.,TRBD2,TGCAGCCACCGGGACTACACAGATACGCAGTATTTT,CSHRDYTDTQYF
TRBV28,TRBJ1-4,.,TRBD1,TGTGCCAGCAGTTCTAGGGTACAGGGGGGTTATGAAAAACTGTTTTTT,CASSSRVQGGYEKLFF
TRBV2,TRBJ1-5,.,.,TGTGCCAGCAGTTCAACAGGGTCCGATCAGCCCCAGCATTTT,CASSSTGSDQPQHF
TRBV3-1/TRBV3-2,TRBJ1-1,.,.,TGTGCCAGCAGCCAAATGACTCTGAACACTGAAGCTTTCTTT,CASSQMTLNTEAFF
TRBV18,TRBJ2-1,.,.,TGTGCCAGCTCACGACAGGACAATGAGCAGTTCTTC,CASSRQDNEQFF
TRBV6-4,TRBJ2-5,.,TRBD1,TGTGCCAGCAGTCCCGGACAGGGGGACTTAGAGACCCAGTACTTC,CASSPGQGDLETQYF
TRBV2,TRBJ2-1,.,TRBD2,TGTGCCAGCAGTGTGGGACTAGCAAGCTCCTACAATGAGCAGTTCTTC,CASSVGLASSYNEQFF
TRBV5-4,TRBJ2-1,.,.,TGTGCCAGCAGCGAGGGACTCGCCGACAATGAGCAGTTCTTC,CASSEGLADNEQFF
TRBV27,TRBJ2-3,.,.,TGTGCCAGCAGTTTGAACAGGGGCACAGATACGCAGTATTTT,CASSLNRGTDTQYF
TRBV10-3,TRBJ1-1,.,TRBD1,TGTGCCATCAGTGAGAGGGGGCAAGAAGGTGAAGCTTTCTTT,CAISERGQEGEAFF
TRBV7-7,TRBJ1-3,.,.,TGTGCCAGCAGCTTAGATGGGGGAGGTGGAAACACCATATATTTT,CASSLDGGGGNTIYF
TRBV28,TRBJ1-5,.,.,TGTGCCAGCAGTTCCGGGGTCGGGCCCCAGCATTTT,CASSSGVGPQHF
TRBV28,TRBJ2-7,once,.,TGTGCCAGCAGTTACCGACAGGGAGGAGGTTACGAGCAGTACTTC,CASSYRQGGGYEQYF
TRBV11-3,TRBJ2-2,.,.,TGTGCCAGCTCGAGGGAACGGAAGGCCGGGGAGCTGTTTTTT,CASSRERKAGELFF
TRBV9,TRBJ1-5,once,.,TGTGCCAGCAGCATCCATCATAGCAATCAGCCCCAGCATTTT,CASSIHHSNQPQHF
TRBV7-9,TRBJ1-6,.,.,TGTGCCAGCAGCCTAGACAGCCTGAGATCACCCCTCCACTTT,CASSLDSLRSPLHF
TRBV7-2,TRBJ1-5,once,.,TGTGCCAGCAGCTTAGGACAGGGCAATCAGCCCCAGCATTTT,CASSLGQGNQPQHF
TRBV7-9,TRBJ2-3,.,.,TGTGCCTGGGGGCGGGATACGCAGTATTTT,CAWGRDTQYF
TRBV4-2,TRBJ1-6,.,TRBD1,TGTGCCAGCAGCCAAGGGCAGGGGGTGGCCCCCCTCCACTTT,CASSQGQGVAPLHF
TRBV27,TRBJ2-7,.,.,TGTGCCAGCAGTTTAATCGGACGGGGTACCTACGAGCAGTACTTC,CASSLIGRGTYEQYF
TRBV3-1/TRBV3-2,TRBJ1-2,.,.,TGTGCCAGCAGCCAAGCGTCCGGTGGCTACACCTTC,CASSQASGGYTF
TRBV27,TRBJ1-2,.,TRBD1,TGTGCCAGCAAGAGAATACAGGGGAGGATCTATGGCTACACCTTC,CASKRIQGRIYGYTF
TRBV11-3,TRBJ2-3,few,.,TGTGCCAGCAGCCACCGGGGCACAGATACGCAGTATTTT,CASSHRGTDTQYF
TRBV12-5,TRBJ1-3,.,TRBD1,TGTGCTAGTGGTTTGGAAGCGACAGGGGTAGGAAACACCATATATTTT,CASGLEATGVGNTIYF